There are a few counts of the clone carrying this T cell receptor (beta chain). The antigen is not known. This record belongs to a study of T cells in Graves' hyperthyroidism and ophthalmopathy. Turning to the study itself: Before treatment of any kind, peripheral blood was taken at initial diagnosis. Study observations and caveats: Ophthalmopathy and stable hyperthyroidism were separated by a 13 V-J model.

Subjects aged 18 to 65 presented with newly diagnosed hyperthyroidism of less than 2 months' duration. Amplification yielded TCR beta CDR3 regions, with RNA transcripts as the source. The HTBI set primed first-round TCR CDR3 RT-PCR. One entry per CDR3 protein, called by TCRdb with MiXCR from the multiplex PCR reads. The sample has approximately 200,000 distinct CDR3 sequences, about a sixth seen once; the top ten hold 35% to 50%. This CDR3 is built from 18 residues. CDR1 and CDR2 from the germline V gene are SGHTA and FQGNSA. V was cut by 5 bases and J by 0 bases, with 20 bases left in between. The sequencing sample was made of blood. The rearrangement uses TRBV7-2 and TRBJ2-1; TRBD2 is a possible D gene (6 bases). The clonotype was recovered from a man between 35 and 55 years old with Graves' hyperthyroidism. CDR3 residues: CASSTRGLAALSYNEQFF. CDR3 nucleotide sequence: TGTGCCAGCAGCACCCGGGGGTTAGCGGCCCTCTCCTACAATGAGCAGTTCTTC. The whole variable domain, remainder taken from reference TRBV7-2 and TRBJ2-1, is GAGVSQSPSNKVTEKGKDVELRCDPISGHTALYWYRQSLGQGLEFLIYFQGNSAPDKSGLPSDRFSAERTGGSVSTLTIQRTQQEDSAVYLCASSTRGLAALSYNEQFFGPGTRLTVL.